The 7 T cell receptor beta chains reported below all come from one sample, sequenced in a study of cytomegalovirus exposure and HLA in healthy donors. Amplification used 60 Vbeta primers and 13 Jbeta primers. TCRdb keeps only in-frame clones here, not all; method: immunoSEQ multiplex PCR. This sample yields 90,000 to 140,000 clones, of which about 12% are seen a single time; approximately 16% belongs to the top ten. Sequencing used PBMCs. The receptors originated from a man in his forties in good health and CMV-seropositive.

This chain uses TRBV19 with TRBJ2-5; 12 bases fit TRBD2. Germline lookup yields CDR1 LNHDA and CDR2 SQIVND (reference sequence). CDR3 size: 17 residues. V shed 4 bases and J 5 bases; nucleotides not matched to a gene: 11. The CDR3 is CASSTGTSGLAQETQYF. CDR3 DNA sequence: TGTGCCAGTAGTACAGGGACTAGCGGGTTAGCGCAGGAGACCCAGTACTTC.

This clone was counted only a few times. The V call is TRBV9, the J call TRBJ2-1; D may be TRBD2 (6 bases). Trimming pared 0 bases from V and 4 bases from J, leaving 14 bases between. CDR1 is SGDLS, CDR2 YYNGEE, per germline. The CDR3 sequence is 16 residues long. DNA for the CDR3: TGTGCCAGCAGCGTAGAGCTTAGCGGTTTGTACAATGAGCAGTTCTTC. Protein product: CASSVELSGLYNEQFF.

This chain connects TRBV7-2 to TRBJ1-2, with D possibly TRBD1 on 5 matching bases. V lost 6 bases to trimming and J lost 8 bases, with 19 bases between them. The CDR3 is 14 residues long. Per the germline V gene, CDR1 is SGHTA and CDR2 is FQGNSA. Here the CDR3 reads CASRGGAVSPGYTF. The DNA of the CDR3 is TGTGCCAGCAGGGGGGGAGCGGTCTCGCCGGGCTACACCTTC.

The chain links TRBV7-6 to TRBJ2-5, with 12 bases matching TRBD2. Trimming at V came to 3 bases and at J to 9 bases, leaving 5 bases not matched to a gene. Germline assignment: CDR1 SGHVS and CDR2 FNYEAQ. CDR3 length: 14 residues. Written as DNA, the CDR3 is TGTGCCAGCAGCTTGGGACTAGCGGGCAGGGCCCAGTACTTC. Translated: CASSLGLAGRAQYF.

The chain uses TRBV6-1 and TRBJ1-1; 9 nucleotides match TRBD1. Per germline, CDR1 MNHNS and CDR2 SASEGT. The length of the CDR3 is 17 residues. J lost 5 bases, V lost 1 base, and 11 bases had no gene match. CDR3 sequence reads: CASSEGGWGQGETEAFF. Here the CDR3 DNA reads TGTGCCAGCAGTGAAGGGGGATGGGGACAGGGTGAGACTGAAGCTTTCTTT.

This clone was seen more than once but under ten times. The gene calls are TRBV28 and TRBJ2-7, with TRBD1 matching 7 bases. Looked up from germline, CDR1 is MDHEN and CDR2 is SYDVKM. With 6 bases clipped from V and 3 bases from J, the junction kept 8 bases outside the gene matches. This CDR3 has 14 residues. CDR3 in DNA: TGTGCCAGCAGACCCCAGGGGGTTAGCTACGAGCAGTACTTC. Its protein product is CASRPQGVSYEQYF.

This chain links TRBV9 with TRBJ2-2, with D maybe TRBD1 (5 bases). Germline V gene lookup returns CDR1 SGDLS and CDR2 YYNGEE. With 0 bases removed from V and 1 base from J, the gap between germline ends came to 7 bases. The CDR3 sequence is 15 residues long. The CDR3 sequence: CASSVDRLNTGELFF. DNA of the CDR3: TGTGCCAGCAGCGTAGACAGGCTGAACACCGGGGAGCTGTTTTTT. Supplemented by reference TRBV9 and TRBJ2-2, the full variable domain reads DSGVTQTPKHLITATGQRVTLRCSPRSGDLSVYWYQQSLDQGLQFLIQYYNGEERAKGNILERFSAQQFPDLHSELNLSSLELGDSALYFCASSVDRLNTGELFFGEGSRLTVL.